Listed here are 11 T cell receptor beta chains from one sample, sequenced in a study of T cell responses to AZD1222 COVID-19 vaccine. Sequencing used immunoSEQ multiplex PCR; TCRdb keeps in-frame clones, though not all of them. The repertoire has over 100,000 clones, 90% of them found once; the top ten carry less than 9%. The specimen comprised peripheral blood, sampled on day 0 of AZD1222 vaccination. The receptors shown here come from an adult in good health.

V and J are TRBV9 and TRBJ1-1; D may be TRBD1 (6 bases). CDR3 length: 15 residues. Germline V gene lookup returns CDR1 SGDLS and CDR2 YYNGEE. Trimming removed 1 base at V and 4 bases at J, with 14 bases between. The CDR3 here is CASSVLQGWSTEAFF. As DNA, the CDR3 is TGTGCCAGCAGCGTACTACAGGGTTGGAGCACTGAAGCTTTCTTT.

The V call is TRBV10-2, the J call TRBJ2-7, with D unresolved. This CDR3 comprises 15 residues. Germline V gene lookup returns CDR1 WSHSY and CDR2 SAAADI. Deletions cut 0 bases from V and 3 bases from J, with 12 bases between. CDR3 coding DNA: TGCGCCAGCAGTGAGTCGAGGCGGTTGGTCTACGAGCAGTACTTC. Translated, it gives CASSESRRLVYEQYF.

The J gene is TRBJ1-4, the V gene TRBV19; 9 positions agree with TRBD1. The V segment lost 10 bases and the J segment 6 bases; nucleotides outside the gene matches: 6. The CDR3 extends over 13 amino acids. The germline gives CDR1 LNHDA, CDR2 SQIVND (reference sequence). The chain's CDR3 is CATQTGGDEKLFF. CDR3 coding DNA: TGTGCCACCCAGACAGGGGGGGATGAAAAACTGTTTTTT.

V gene TRBV7-3 combines with J gene TRBJ2-1; D remains ambiguous. Germline assignment: CDR1 SGHTA and CDR2 FQGTGA. Trimming pared 1 base from V and 0 bases from J, leaving 10 bases between. The CDR3 has 16 amino acids. The CDR3 DNA is TGTGCCAGCAGCTTAAGTGTTGACCCCTCCTACAATGAGCAGTTCTTC. This encodes CASSLSVDPSYNEQFF.

V is TRBV5-4 and J is TRBJ1-5; D uncertain. This CDR3 region has 13 residues. Trimming took 0 bases from V and 7 from J, leaving 8 bases between them. In germline, CDR1 is SGHNT, CDR2 YYREEE (reference sequence). The CDR3 DNA sequence: TGTGCCAGCAGCTTGGGCCCGAGCCAGCCCCAGCATTTT. This translates into CASSLGPSQPQHF.

The gene calls are TRBV10-3 and TRBJ1-1; 10 nucleotides match TRBD1. V dropped 2 bases and J dropped 5; count of bases not matched to a gene: 5. The CDR3 covers 15 residues. Germline V gene lookup returns CDR1 ENHRY and CDR2 SYGVKD. The CDR3 nucleotides read TGTGCCATCAGTGAGGGGTTGGGACAGGGGACTGAAGCTTTCTTT. This gives the protein CAISEGLGQGTEAFF.

The chain has TRBV6-2 or TRBV6-3 and TRBJ2-7, with a possible D match to TRBD1 (6 bases). This CDR3 is built from 14 residues. V was pared by 2 bases and J by 2 bases, with 10 bases between. Germline assignment: CDR1 MNHEY and CDR2 SVGEGT. In DNA form, the CDR3 reads TGTGCCAGCAGTTACCCCCAGGGGCCCTACGAGCAGTACTTC. It yields the protein CASSYPQGPYEQYF.

In its sample, this clone was seen once. This chain uses TRBV6-6 with TRBJ2-3; D unclear. The CDR3 length is 15 residues. The V and J ends lost 2 bases and 0 bases respectively, with 9 bases between them. CDR1 is MNHNY, CDR2 SVGAGI, per germline (reference sequence). The CDR3: CASSYVSPSTDTQYF. The CDR3 nucleotides read TGTGCCAGCAGTTACGTGTCTCCTAGCACAGATACGCAGTATTTT.

The rearrangement links TRBV4-3 to TRBJ2-2; 7 bases line up with TRBD2. The CDR3 is made up of 17 amino acids. Germline V CDR1 and CDR2: LGHNA, YSLEER. V gave up 0 bases and J gave up 1 base; unmatched junction bases: 5. The CDR3 reads CASSQEGLAVNTGELFF. Here the CDR3 DNA reads TGCGCCAGCAGCCAAGAGGGTCTAGCGGTGAACACCGGGGAGCTGTTTTTT.

This chain uses TRBV6-2 or TRBV6-3 with TRBJ2-5, with 7 bases lining up with TRBD1. This CDR3 is 14 amino acids long. V gave up 2 bases and J gave up 0 bases; unmatched junction bases: 0. Germline V gene sequence: CDR1 MNHEY, CDR2 SVGEGT. The CDR3: CASSYGTDQETQYF. The CDR3 coding sequence is TGTGCCAGCAGTTACGGGACAGACCAAGAGACCCAGTACTTC.

This clone was seen a handful of times. The chain is built from TRBV2 and TRBJ1-2; D unresolved. Germline assignment: CDR1 SNHLY and CDR2 FYNNEI. The CDR3 is 10 residues long. Trimming left V 7 bases short and J 8 bases short, with 8 bases between. The CDR3 reads CASTRGGYTF. In DNA form, the CDR3 reads TGTGCCAGCACCCGCGGGGGCTACACCTTC. Looking up the rest from reference TRBV2 and TRBJ1-2 gives the full variable domain: EPEVTQTPSHQVTQMGQEVILRCVPISNHLYFYWYRQILGQKVEFLVSFYNNEISEKSEIFDDQFSVERPDGSNFTLKIRSTKLEDSAMYFCASTRGGYTFGSGTRLTVV.